The 4 T cell receptor beta chains below all came from one sample that was sequenced in a study of control samples from healthy donors and cancer patients. Profiled with immunoSEQ multiplex PCR; TCRdb holds only in-frame clones, not every one. The table includes 200,000 or so clones, roughly 94% detected once. Sequenced input: blood. All receptors come from a man over 45 in good health.

The rearrangement links TRBV28 to TRBJ1-2; D ambiguous. Trimming removed 2 bases from V and 4 bases from J, with 8 bases in between. The CDR3 sequence is 13 residues long. The V gene's germline CDR1 is MDHEN and CDR2 SYDVKM. In nucleotides, the CDR3 is TGTGCCAGCAGTTTACAGGTCACCTATGGCTACACCTTC. Protein: CASSLQVTYGYTF.

A few counts support this clone. The same CDR3 is also encoded by other DNA sequences in this sample. The V and J genes are TRBV5-1 and TRBJ1-6; no firm D call. The CDR3 spans 13 residues. Trimming pared 0 bases from V and 6 bases from J, leaving 4 bases between. Germline CDR1 reads SGHRS; CDR2 reads YFSETQ. CDR3 sequence reads: CASSLEGNSPLHF. CDR3 nucleotides: TGCGCCAGCAGCTTGGAGGGTAATTCACCCCTCCACTTT. Full variable domain (outside the CDR3, taken from reference TRBV5-1 and TRBJ1-6): KAGVTQTPRYLIKTRGQQVTLSCSPISGHRSVSWYQQTPGQGLQFLFEYFSETQRNKGNFPGRFSGRQFSNSRSEMNVSTLELGDSALYLCASSLEGNSPLHFGNGTRLTVT.

The chain combines TRBV5-1 with TRBJ1-1; D not certain. Trimming pared 5 bases from V and 1 base from J, leaving 12 bases between. The CDR3 loop spans 14 amino acids. Germline V CDR1 and CDR2: SGHRS, YFSETQ. CDR3 sequence: CASRISLGNTEAFF. The CDR3 nucleotides read TGCGCCAGCAGAATTTCTCTGGGGAACACTGAAGCTTTCTTT.

The gene calls are TRBV3-1 (or the pseudogene TRBV3-2) and TRBJ1-3; the D gene is possibly TRBD1 (5 bases). CDR1 and CDR2 from the germline V gene are LGHDT and YNNKEL (reference sequence). This CDR3 has 14 amino acids. V was trimmed by 1 base and J by 3 bases, leaving 7 bases between them. CDR3: CASSQAGIGNTIYF. The CDR3, as DNA: TGTGCCAGCAGCCAAGCAGGGATTGGAAACACCATATATTTT.